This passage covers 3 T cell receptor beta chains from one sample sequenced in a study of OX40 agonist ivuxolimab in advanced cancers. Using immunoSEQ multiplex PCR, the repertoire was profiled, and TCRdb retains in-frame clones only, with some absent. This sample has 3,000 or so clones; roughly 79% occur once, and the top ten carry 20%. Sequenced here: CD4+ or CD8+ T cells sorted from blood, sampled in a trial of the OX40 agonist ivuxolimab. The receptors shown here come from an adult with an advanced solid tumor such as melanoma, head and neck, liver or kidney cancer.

CDR3 sequence (DNA): TGTGCCAGCAGCTCGTCTCCGGGACAGGGCATGAACTATGGCTACACCTTC. Translation gives CASSSSPGQGMNYGYTF. V is TRBV11-2 and J is TRBJ1-2, with 9 bases fitting TRBD1. After removal of 4 bases from V and 2 bases from J, the junction contained 11 bases not matched to a gene. CDR1 is SGHAT, CDR2 FQNNGV, per germline. The CDR3 sequence is 17 residues long.

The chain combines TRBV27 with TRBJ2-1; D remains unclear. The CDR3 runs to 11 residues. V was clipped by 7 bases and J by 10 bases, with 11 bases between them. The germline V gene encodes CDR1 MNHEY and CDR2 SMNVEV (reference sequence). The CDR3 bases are TGTGCCAGCATCGATGGGCGGGAGCAGTTCTTC. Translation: CASIDGREQFF.

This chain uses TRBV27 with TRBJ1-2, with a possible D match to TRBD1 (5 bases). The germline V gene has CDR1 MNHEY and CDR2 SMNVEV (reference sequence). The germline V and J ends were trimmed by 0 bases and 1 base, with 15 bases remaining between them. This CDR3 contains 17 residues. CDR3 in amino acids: CASSLSFGQGLNYGYTF. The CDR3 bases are TGTGCCAGCAGTTTATCATTTGGTCAGGGCCTTAACTATGGCTACACCTTC.